Presented here are 9 T cell receptor beta chains from one specimen sequenced in a study of T cells in Graves' hyperthyroidism and ophthalmopathy. Using RNA transcripts as the source, TCR beta CDR3 regions were amplified. HTBI primers were employed in a first-round RT-PCR of the TCR CDR3. Using its own MiXCR run on the multiplex PCR reads, TCRdb lists one record per CDR3 protein. The sample lists approximately 300,000 distinct CDR3 sequences, approximately 15% occurring once. Sequenced input: blood. These receptors were obtained from a woman aged 55-70 years with Graves' ophthalmopathy.

This clonotype was detected many times. The V call is TRBV11-2, the J call TRBJ2-1, with D tentatively TRBD1 (5 bases). The V end was cut by 0 bases, the J end by 10 bases, with 16 bases between. The CDR3 runs to 15 residues. From germline, CDR1 is SGHAT and CDR2 FQNNGV. Written as DNA, the CDR3 is TGTGCCAGCAGCTTAGATTTGGGGCATTTCGGGGAGCAGTTCTTC. It translates to CASSLDLGHFGEQFF.

This clonotype has a handful of counts. The chain combines TRBV2 with TRBJ1-5, with D possibly being TRBD1 (6 bases). The germline V gene encodes CDR1 SNHLY and CDR2 FYNNEI. The CDR3 is 13 amino acids. The V and J ends lost 6 bases and 8 bases respectively, with 14 bases between them. In DNA, the CDR3 is TGTGCCAGCAGAGGGGGTGGTCGTGAGCCCCAGCATTTT. This translates into CASRGGGREPQHF. Combining the CDR3 with reference TRBV2 and TRBJ1-5 gives the whole variable domain EPEVTQTPSHQVTQMGQEVILRCVPISNHLYFYWYRQILGQKVEFLVSFYNNEISEKSEIFDDQFSVERPDGSNFTLKIRSTKLEDSAMYFCASRGGGREPQHFGDGTRLSIL.

The chain joins TRBV7-9 to TRBJ2-2; the match to TRBD1 covers 7 bases. There are 17 residues in the CDR3. Looked up from germline, CDR1 is SEHNR and CDR2 is FQNEAQ (reference sequence). V lost 5 bases, J lost 7 bases, and 16 bases stayed unmatched. The CDR3 DNA follows: TGTGCCAGCAGCCCAAGACTTCTTACAGGGGTTGGCGGGGAGCTGTTTTTT. Protein sequence: CASSPRLLTGVGGELFF.

This clonotype was seen only a few times. J is TRBJ2-3 and V is TRBV6-2 or TRBV6-3; D possibly matches TRBD1 or TRBD2 (5 bases each). CDR1 MNHEY and CDR2 SVGEGT come from the germline V gene. CDR3 length equals 16 residues. V was clipped by 6 bases and J by 2 bases, with 18 bases between them. CDR3 protein: CASRPGTSGYTDTQYF. Written as DNA, the CDR3 is TGTGCCAGCAGGCCCGGGACCTCTGGCTACACAGATACGCAGTATTTT.

This clonotype came up a few times. The chain recombines TRBV20-1 with TRBJ2-7; TRBD1 matches 8 bases. Looked up from germline, CDR1 is DFQATT and CDR2 is SNEGSKA (reference sequence). The V gene end was trimmed by 2 bases and the J gene end by 3 bases; junction bases not matched to a gene: 15. The CDR3 loop spans 17 amino acids. CDR3 amino acids: CSARTLTTRDRIYEQYF. The DNA of the CDR3 is TGCAGTGCTAGAACGCTAACAACCCGGGACAGGATCTACGAGCAGTACTTC.

This chain uses TRBV29-1 with TRBJ2-7; D might be TRBD1 (6 bases). CDR3 length: 10 residues. With 6 bases removed from V and 6 bases from J, the gap between germline ends came to 9 bases. The germline V gene has CDR1 SQVTM and CDR2 ANQGSEA. The CDR3 nucleotides are TGCAGCGTCTGGACAGCCGAGCAGTACTTC. This sequence encodes CSVWTAEQYF.

This clonotype was observed many times. The chain is built from TRBV20-1 and TRBJ2-7, with TRBD1 matching over 7 bases. Germline V gives CDR1 DFQATT, CDR2 SNEGSKA (reference sequence). V was pared by 6 bases and J by 0 bases, with 8 bases of the junction left unmatched. The CDR3 extends over 14 amino acids. The CDR3 sequence: CSAKGAQSSYEQYF. DNA of the CDR3: TGCAGTGCCAAGGGGGCCCAAAGCTCCTACGAGCAGTACTTC.

This clonotype occurred a few times. The gene calls are TRBV6-1 and TRBJ1-1, with TRBD1 identical over 8 bases. This CDR3 has 15 residues. CDR1 is MNHNS, CDR2 SASEGT, per germline. V lost 6 bases and J lost 4; bases outside the gene matches: 10. CDR3 in amino acids: CASRAGGPLVTEAFF. The DNA of the CDR3 is TGTGCCAGCAGAGCAGGGGGCCCCCTGGTCACTGAAGCTTTCTTT.

This clonotype was counted between two and nine times. The genes are TRBV30 and TRBJ1-6, with D uncertain. The V gene's germline CDR1 is GTSNPN and CDR2 SVGIG (reference sequence). The CDR3 is 14 residues long. The V end was cut by 4 bases, the J end by 6 bases, with 13 bases between. In nucleotides, the CDR3 is TGTGCCTGGACCCGCCGGGGTCTTAATTCACCCCTCCACTTT. This encodes CAWTRRGLNSPLHF.